This is a list of T cell receptor beta chains from one sample in a study of human T cells and chemical hapten exposure. TCRdb itself ran the RACE reads through MiXCR, one entry per CDR3 protein. The sample lists 240,000 or so distinct CDR3 sequences; approximately 8.4% were seen once. This specimen was whole blood, taken in connection with sensitization to the hapten diphenylcyclopropenone (DPC). Receptor source: a woman in her thirties or forties with alopecia areata. Some clones in this sample may be carry-over from other donors' samples. The CDR3 runs from the conserved cysteine through the conserved F or W. The D gene is left open where the match is weak. Only some rows state a clone size, as once, few, many or a class for expanded clones.

v_gene	abundance	j_gene	d_gene	CDR3aa	CDR3nt
TRBV29-1	medium-sized	TRBJ1-5	NA	CSVEESGGNQPQHF	TGCAGCGTTGAAGAATCAGGCGGGAATCAGCCCCAGCATTTT
TRBV12-3/TRBV12-4	many	TRBJ2-3	NA	CASARVTDTQYF	TGTGCCAGCGCCAGGGTCACAGATACGCAGTATTTT
TRBV20-1	many	TRBJ2-1	NA	CSARAGFTYNEQFF	TGCAGTGCTAGAGCGGGGTTTACCTACAATGAGCAGTTCTTC
TRBV6-2/TRBV6-3	few	TRBJ2-3	TRBD2	CASSTRTSGGARTQYF	TGTGCCAGCAGTACGCGGACTAGCGGAGGAGCGCGGACGCAGTATTTT
TRBV12-3/TRBV12-4	few	TRBJ1-4	NA	CASSRDRGGVEKLFF	TGTGCCAGCAGCCGAGACCGCGGGGGGGTTGAAAAACTGTTTTTT
TRBV27	NA	TRBJ1-6	NA	CASSLSMGSPLHF	TGTGCCAGCAGTTTATCGATGGGTTCACCCCTCCACTTT
TRBV2	NA	TRBJ2-3	NA	CASRKDSSASDTQYF	TGTGCCAGCCGGAAGGACTCCTCCGCCTCAGATACGCAGTATTTT
TRBV11-2	many	TRBJ2-1	TRBD2	CASSSTQLGGLAINEQFF	TGTGCCAGCAGCTCAACACAACTGGGGGGACTAGCCATCAATGAGCAGTTCTTC
TRBV12-3/TRBV12-4	few	TRBJ1-2	TRBD1	CASSRGQAYGYTF	TGTGCCAGCAGCCGGGGACAGGCCTATGGCTACACCTTC
TRBV29-1	few	TRBJ1-1	NA	CSAGGPTEAFF	TGCAGCGCGGGGGGTCCCACTGAAGCTTTCTTT
TRBV27	NA	TRBJ2-7	NA	CASSLSGLRGGYEQYF	TGTGCCAGCAGTTTATCGGGATTGCGGGGAGGCTACGAGCAGTACTTC
TRBV6-6	few	TRBJ1-4	NA	CASSYPQGRKEKLFF	TGTGCCAGCAGTTACCCGCAGGGGAGGAAAGAAAAACTGTTTTTT
TRBV7-2	NA	TRBJ1-2	NA	CASSLTAQGGGGYTF	TGTGCCAGCAGCTTAACTGCACAGGGCGGAGGGGGCTACACCTTC
TRBV7-2	many	TRBJ1-3	NA	CASSPPTGSSGNTIYF	TGTGCCAGCAGCCCCCCGACAGGATCCTCTGGAAACACCATATATTTT
TRBV9	many	TRBJ2-1	NA	CASSVMGDYNEQFF	TGTGCCAGCAGCGTAATGGGCGATTACAATGAGCAGTTCTTC
TRBV10-3	NA	TRBJ2-7	NA	CAIRPGPKVHEQYF	TGTGCCATCAGACCGGGGCCAAAAGTCCACGAGCAGTACTTC
TRBV6-5	many	TRBJ1-2	NA	CASSYTDSRQSGYTF	TGTGCCAGCAGTTACACGGACAGTAGACAGTCGGGCTACACCTTC
TRBV20-1	many	TRBJ2-7	NA	CSARHGGRLYEQYF	TGCAGTGCTAGACATGGGGGACGGCTCTACGAGCAGTACTTC
TRBV9	few	TRBJ2-3	TRBD1	CASSKTTGGTDTQYF	TGTGCCAGCAGCAAAACGACAGGGGGCACAGATACGCAGTATTTT
TRBV30	many	TRBJ1-5	TRBD1	CAWSVQGRGHNQPQHF	TGTGCCTGGAGTGTACAGGGCAGGGGGCATAATCAGCCCCAGCATTTT
TRBV29-1	many	TRBJ2-3	TRBD2	CSVEGGLAEYTQYF	TGCAGCGTTGAGGGAGGACTAGCGGAGTATACGCAGTATTTT
TRBV20-1	NA	TRBJ2-1	NA	CSARVPGDPYNEQFF	TGCAGTGCTAGAGTTCCGGGAGACCCCTACAATGAGCAGTTCTTC
TRBV29-1	many	TRBJ2-2	NA	CSVKGRDTGELFF	TGCAGCGTAAAAGGGCGGGACACCGGGGAGCTGTTTTTT
TRBV28	few	TRBJ1-1	TRBD1	CASSPPRDRDTEAFF	TGTGCCAGCAGTCCTCCCCGGGACAGGGACACTGAAGCTTTCTTT
TRBV6-1	NA	TRBJ2-3	TRBD1	CASGLGTGGADTQYF	TGTGCCAGCGGACTTGGGACAGGGGGCGCAGATACGCAGTATTTT
TRBV27	few	TRBJ2-1	NA	CASSFLAPGEQFF	TGTGCCAGCAGTTTCCTAGCGCCCGGTGAGCAGTTCTTC
TRBV20-1	NA	TRBJ2-1	TRBD2	CSARPSGRESVNEQFF	TGCAGTGCTAGACCATCTGGGCGGGAGAGTGTTAATGAGCAGTTCTTC